This TCR beta chain derives from a study of T cell repertoires in cytomegalovirus infection. Study-level background: Public TCR beta signature analysis indicated the presence of both CMV infection and matching HLA type. Study-wide results and caveats: It was HLA-C-restricted CMV-specific TCR beta clonotypes that dominated the response ex vivo. Summed frequency of shared TCR beta families picked out CMV carriers who also had the relevant HLA.

Regarding this clonotype: Its antigen is as yet unknown. Being one base from a much bigger clone, this may be a read error.

Germline lookup yields CDR1 SGHTA and CDR2 FQGNSA. There are 14 residues in the CDR3. V was shortened by 1 base and J by 1 base, with 8 bases between the two germline ends. TCRdb used MiXCR to reprocess the reads, holding one entry per CDR3 protein. Of some 390,000 distinct CDR3 sequences listed, about a sixth are singletons. Sequenced material: PBMCs. The chain employs TRBV7-2 and TRBJ2-7, with D uncertain. This sequence originates from a human donor in good health (CMV status not recorded). Some clones in this sample may be carry-over from other donors' samples. The CDR3 DNA sequence: TGTGCCAGCAGCTTAGATCCTATGTCCTACGAGCAGTACTTC. The encoded protein is CASSLDPMSYEQYF. The complete variable domain, with remaining parts taken from reference TRBV7-2 and TRBJ2-7, reads GAGVSQSPSNKVTEKGKDVELRCDPISGHTALYWYRQSLGQGLEFLIYFQGNSAPDKSGLPSDRFSAERTGGSVSTLTIQRTQQEDSAVYLCASSLDPMSYEQYFGPGTRLTVT.